The clone carrying this TCR beta chain occurred a few times. Its antigen is undetermined. The CDR3 sequence is 16 residues long. Germline V gives CDR1 KGHSH, CDR2 LQKENI. V was clipped by 6 bases and J by 1 base, with 18 bases between them. Semi-nested PCR with Nested Universal Primer A followed constant-region reverse priming of full-length variable regions. A single record per CDR3 protein comes from TCRdb applying MiXCR to the 5' RACE reads. The data hold tens of thousands of distinct CDR3 sequences, with 28% observed a single time. Purified naive CD4+ T cells were depleted of CD25+ Tregs. The study, taken as a whole, reports: The TCR gene usage of tumor memory CD4+ T cells clustered together with blood and lymph node memory CD4+ cells and with lymph node naive CD4+ cells. Tumor Tregs overlapped most with tumor, then blood, naive CD4+ cells.

The source material was naive CD4+ T cells sorted from blood. Subset of the sample: naive CD4+ T cells, CD4+CD45RA+CD25-. The chain is built from TRBV18 and TRBJ1-1, with TRBD1 as a possible D gene (5 bases). The sequence derives from a female donor with breast cancer. The CDR3 loop is CASSPAGQGSNTEAFF. The CDR3 DNA is TGTGCCAGCTCGCCGGCGGGCCAGGGCTCGAACACTGAAGCTTTCTTT.